One and the same sample provided the 29 T cell receptor beta chains below, sequenced in a study of TIL therapy for anti-PD-1-resistant metastatic lung cancer. The libraries were made with immunoSEQ v3. The method was immunoSEQ multiplex PCR; TCRdb's version includes in-frame clones alone and lacks a portion of them. The table includes fewer than 15,000 clones, 66% detected once. Regarding time point: pre-treatment sample, taken before nivolumab and TIL therapy. Tumor tissue came from excised metastases, mostly pleural nodules or supraclavicular lymph nodes. The starting material was tumor tissue, obtained at baseline. The receptors derive from a woman aged 30-85 years with non-small cell lung cancer.

The rearrangement links TRBV30 to TRBJ1-2; the D is unclear. The CDR3 totals 15 residues. V was cut by 4 bases and J by 7 bases, with 22 bases left in between. The germline CDR1 and CDR2 sequences are GTSNPN and SVGIG (reference sequence). In DNA form, the CDR3 reads TGTGCCTGGACCTCAGACGAGGGCCTAGGAGGTGGCTACACCTTC. Translating it yields CAWTSDEGLGGGYTF.

The chain uses TRBV7-8 and TRBJ2-7, with D uncertain. CDR1 SGHVS and CDR2 FQNEAQ come from the germline V gene. V dropped 1 base and J dropped 4 bases, with 5 bases sitting between them. The CDR3 extends over 12 amino acids. The CDR3 DNA reads as TGTGCCAGCAGCTTAGTGGGGTACGAGCAGTACTTC. It is translated as CASSLVGYEQYF. Based on the CDR3 plus reference TRBV7-8 and TRBJ2-7, the full variable domain is GAGVSQSPRYKVAKRGQDVALRCDPISGHVSLFWYQQALGQGPEFLTYFQNEAQLDKSGLPSDRFFAERPEGSVSTLKIQRTQQEDSAVYLCASSLVGYEQYFGPGTRLTVT.

The rearrangement uses TRBV5-1 and TRBJ1-4, with D perhaps TRBD1 (5 bases). Germline CDR1 and CDR2: SGHRS and YFSETQ. The CDR3 extends over 15 amino acids. V was pared by 5 bases and J by 3 bases, with 14 bases between. The CDR3 DNA reads TGCGCCAGCAGTACCCTCCCGGGGGCTAATGAAAAACTGTTTTTT. Encoded protein: CASSTLPGANEKLFF.

V usage is TRBV28 and J usage is TRBJ2-2, with D unclear. Germline V gives CDR1 MDHEN, CDR2 SYDVKM. The V end lost 4 bases, the J end lost 4 bases, and 19 bases lay between the germline ends. CDR3 length: 17 amino acids. The CDR3 protein is CASSSVSLAVGTGELFF. The DNA for the CDR3 is TGTGCCAGCAGTTCCGTGAGCCTGGCGGTTGGCACCGGGGAGCTGTTTTTT.

The chain couples TRBV2 to TRBJ2-7; 7 nucleotides align to TRBD2. CDR1 is SNHLY, CDR2 FYNNEI, per germline. V was clipped by 6 bases and J by 4 bases; unmatched bases: 15. This CDR3 has 16 amino acids. The CDR3: CASRGRAWTTSYEQYF. DNA of the CDR3: TGTGCCAGCAGGGGGAGGGCCTGGACTACATCATACGAGCAGTACTTC.

This chain links TRBV6-1 with TRBJ2-2; no firm D call. The V and J ends lost 3 bases and 0 bases respectively, with 14 bases between them. The CDR3 runs to 17 residues. Germline V CDR1 and CDR2: MNHNS, SASEGT. CDR3 region: CASSEADARTNTGELFF. The CDR3 nucleotides read TGTGCCAGCAGTGAGGCGGATGCGAGAACGAACACCGGGGAGCTGTTTTTT.

The rearrangement links TRBV6-5 to TRBJ1-3; no clear D gene. The germline CDR1 and CDR2 sequences are MNHEY and SVGAGI. The V gene lost 2 bases and the J gene lost 0 bases, with 8 bases spanning the gap. This CDR3 is built from 15 residues. CDR3 DNA: TGTGCCAGCAGTTACGCAGGTGACTCTGGAAACACCATATATTTT. Its translation: CASSYAGDSGNTIYF.

The CDR3 bases are TGCAGCGTTGAAGATACGACATTTTACTATGGCTACACCTTC. Translating it yields CSVEDTTFYYGYTF. This chain joins TRBV29-1 and TRBJ1-2; no clear D. V shed 0 bases and J shed 3 bases, with 11 bases lying between them. Per the germline V gene, CDR1 is SQVTM and CDR2 is ANQGSEA. This CDR3 has 14 amino acids. Filled out from reference TRBV29-1 and TRBJ1-2, the complete variable domain reads SAVISQKPSRDICQRGTSLTIQCQVDSQVTMMFWYRQQPGQSLTLIATANQGSEATYESGFVIDKFPISRPNLTFSTLTVSNMSPEDSSIYLCSVEDTTFYYGYTFGSGTRLTVV.

The gene calls are TRBV6-1 and TRBJ2-5, with TRBD2 matching over 8 bases. The length of the CDR3 is 12 residues. Germline V CDR1 and CDR2: MNHNS, SASEGT. V shed 11 bases and J 3 bases; nucleotides not matched to a gene: 5. The CDR3 region has the DNA TGTGCCTTAGCGGGGCCCAAAGAGACCCAGTACTTC. The encoded protein is CALAGPKETQYF.

The gene calls are TRBV7-3 and TRBJ1-5; D gene uncertain. V was cut by 3 bases and J by 5 bases, with 8 bases left in between. This CDR3 has 13 amino acids. Germline-derived CDR1 and CDR2 are SGHTA and FQGTGA. The CDR3 here is CASSLNRDQPQHF. CDR3 nucleotides: TGTGCCAGCAGCTTGAACCGAGATCAGCCCCAGCATTTT.

There are a few counts of this clone. V is TRBV28 and J is TRBJ1-4; 9 bases fit TRBD1. Trimming cost V 5 bases and J 8 bases; bases outside gene matches: 15. The V gene's germline CDR1 is MDHEN and CDR2 SYDVKM. This CDR3 spans 17 amino acids. The CDR3: CASSPGQGRSGNEKLFF. The CDR3 DNA is TGTGCCAGCAGTCCTGGACAGGGGAGGAGTGGTAACGAAAAACTGTTTTTT.

This clone is deemed medium-sized. The chain couples TRBV4-1 to TRBJ2-5; D assignment may be TRBD1 or TRBD2 (6 bases each). The V end lost 3 bases, the J end lost 5 bases, and 13 bases lay between the germline ends. The CDR3 loop spans 14 amino acids. Germline V gene sequence: CDR1 MGHRA, CDR2 YSYEKL. The CDR3 DNA reads as TGCGCCAGCAGCCAGTATCGAGGGGGGGAGACCCAGTACTTC. It translates to CASSQYRGGETQYF.

The V and J genes are TRBV19 and TRBJ1-4, with unresolved D. The CDR3 has 14 amino acids. CDR1 and CDR2 (germline): LNHDA, SQIVND (reference sequence). Trimming took off 5 bases at V and 6 bases at J, with 13 bases between the two ends. The CDR3 DNA reads TGTGCCAGTAGTTTGCGAGGCCAGGATGAAAAACTGTTTTTT. This sequence encodes CASSLRGQDEKLFF.

This chain links TRBV18 with TRBJ2-6; a possible D gene is TRBD1 (5 bases). The length of the CDR3 is 15 residues. V was cut by 6 bases and J by 1 base, with 10 bases left in between. From germline, CDR1 is KGHSH and CDR2 LQKENI. The DNA of the CDR3 is TGTGCCAGCTCCCTGGACAAGTCTGGGGCCAACGTCCTGACTTTC. This codes for CASSLDKSGANVLTF. Looking up the rest from reference TRBV18 and TRBJ2-6 gives the full variable domain: NAGVMQNPRHLVRRRGQEARLRCSPMKGHSHVYWYRQLPEEGLKFMVYLQKENIIDESGMPKERFSAEFPKEGPSILRIQQVVRGDSAAYFCASSLDKSGANVLTFGAGSRLTVL.

The genes are TRBV29-1 and TRBJ1-1; 8 nucleotides line up with TRBD1. The CDR3 loop spans 13 amino acids. Germline lookup yields CDR1 SQVTM and CDR2 ANQGSEA. The V segment lost 4 bases and the J segment 1 base; nucleotides outside the gene matches: 2. Written as DNA, the CDR3 is TGCAGCGTTGGGGACAGGAGGAACACTGAAGCTTTCTTT. It translates to CSVGDRRNTEAFF.

The chain recombines TRBV10-2 with TRBJ1-2; 7 bases align to TRBD1. V lost 0 bases to trimming and J lost 5 bases; unmatched junction nucleotides: 12. In germline, CDR1 is WSHSY, CDR2 SAAADI. CDR3 length equals 17 residues. The CDR3 sequence is CASSESGGRVVRYGYTF. The CDR3, as DNA: TGCGCCAGCAGTGAGTCAGGGGGCAGAGTTGTTCGATATGGCTACACCTTC.

As DNA, the CDR3 is TGCGCCAGCAGCCAAGATATAGCGGGGAGCACAGATACGCAGTATTTT. Protein: CASSQDIAGSTDTQYF. The chain has TRBV4-3 and TRBJ2-3; 8 bases are a match to TRBD2. Per the germline V gene, CDR1 is LGHNA and CDR2 is YSLEER. V was pared by 0 bases and J by 0 bases, with 2 bases of the junction left unmatched. The CDR3 is 16 residues long.

V usage is TRBV4-2 and J usage is TRBJ1-5, with D possibly TRBD1 on 5 matching bases. Germline V CDR1 and CDR2: LGHNA, YNFKEQ. The CDR3 runs to 13 residues. V lost 0 bases to trimming and J lost 13 bases, with 13 bases between them. CDR3 amino acids: CASSQDGWGGQHF. The DNA of the CDR3 is TGTGCCAGCAGCCAAGACGGCTGGGGGGGTCAGCATTTT.

There are a few counts of this clone. The DNA for the CDR3 is TGTGCCAGTAGTCGGACAGGGCCAGACGAGCAGTACTTC. Translated, it gives CASSRTGPDEQYF. The chain has TRBV19 and TRBJ2-7; TRBD1 agrees at 8 bases. Germline CDR1 is LNHDA and CDR2 is SQIVND (reference sequence). The CDR3 extends over 13 amino acids. V gave up 5 bases and J gave up 5 bases; unmatched junction bases: 5.

The sample holds one count of this clone. The rearrangement joins TRBV11-2 to TRBJ2-5; 13 bases agree with TRBD2. Trimming cost V 5 bases and J 4 bases; bases outside gene matches: 10. The CDR3 totals 17 residues. From germline, CDR1 is SGHAT and CDR2 FQNNGV. CDR3 amino acids: CASSIRTSGSIRETQYF. CDR3 in DNA: TGTGCCAGCAGCATACGGACTAGCGGGAGCATAAGAGAGACCCAGTACTTC.

This clone was detected only once. V and J are TRBV11-2 and TRBJ2-1, with D perhaps TRBD2 (5 bases). The V end lost 3 bases, the J end lost 15 bases, and 18 bases lay between the germline ends. Germline V gene lookup returns CDR1 SGHAT and CDR2 FQNNGV. CDR3 length equals 13 residues. The CDR3 loop is CASSFQSTTHGFF. The CDR3, as DNA: TGTGCCAGCAGCTTCCAGTCGACTACCCATGGGTTCTTC.

In DNA, the CDR3 is TGTGCCAGCAGCTTAGGGGGCTGGGGAGAGACCCAGTACTTC. Protein product: CASSLGGWGETQYF. The J gene is TRBJ2-5, the V gene TRBV5-5; 7 nucleotides agree with TRBD1. CDR1 SGHKS and CDR2 YYEKEE come from the germline V gene (reference sequence). V trimming: 2 bases; J trimming: 4 bases; junction bases outside the gene matches: 5. This CDR3 has 14 residues.

The sample holds one count of this clone. The gene calls are TRBV6-1 and TRBJ1-3; D gene ambiguous. With 7 bases removed from V and 6 bases from J, the gap between germline ends came to 7 bases. CDR3 size: 11 residues. CDR1 MNHNS and CDR2 SASEGT come from the germline V gene. DNA for the CDR3: TGTGCCAGCATCGCCCTAAACACCATATATTTT. Amino acid sequence: CASIALNTIYF.

This chain links TRBV21-1 with TRBJ1-1. TRBV21-1 is listed as a pseudogene. The CDR3 runs to 13 residues. The CDR3 loop is CASSKGDNTEAFF. CDR3 DNA sequence: TGTGCCAGCAGCAAAGGGGATAACACTGAAGCTTTCTTT.

This clone has just a few counts. The gene calls are TRBV5-4 and TRBJ1-1, with 7 positions matching TRBD1. V lost 4 bases and J lost 3; bases outside the gene matches: 12. Germline V gene lookup returns CDR1 SGHNT and CDR2 YYREEE (reference sequence). The CDR3 sequence is 16 residues long. The CDR3 loop reads CASSKPPTGKHTEAFF. CDR3 bases: TGTGCCAGCAGCAAGCCTCCGACAGGGAAACACACTGAAGCTTTCTTT.

This chain connects TRBV5-1 to TRBJ1-2, with TRBD1 matching over 8 bases. After removal of 6 bases from V and 6 bases from J, the junction contained 7 bases not matched to a gene. The CDR3 runs to 13 residues. Per germline, CDR1 SGHRS and CDR2 YFSETQ. The CDR3 reads CASNDRGGDGYTF. The CDR3 region has the DNA TGCGCCAGCAACGACAGGGGAGGCGATGGCTACACCTTC.

The rearrangement links TRBV6-6 to TRBJ2-7; no reliable D call. The CDR3 length is 15 residues. The germline V and J ends were trimmed by 0 bases and 3 bases, with 12 bases remaining between them. From germline, CDR1 is MNHNY and CDR2 SVGAGI (reference sequence). CDR3 protein: CASSYSVLGSYEQYF. CDR3 nucleotides: TGTGCCAGCAGTTACTCGGTTCTAGGAAGCTACGAGCAGTACTTC.

The chain couples TRBV2 to TRBJ2-6; tentative D call: TRBD1 (5 bases). V lost 4 bases to trimming and J lost 2 bases, with 9 bases between them. From germline, CDR1 is SNHLY and CDR2 FYNNEI. The CDR3 totals 15 residues. Here the CDR3 DNA reads TGTGCCAGCAGTGGGGGCAGAGCTGGGGCCAACGTCCTGACTTTC. Protein product: CASSGGRAGANVLTF.

J is TRBJ1-1 and V is TRBV9; D ambiguous. V lost 2 bases and J 1 base, leaving 6 bases between the germline ends. CDR1 and CDR2 from the germline V gene are SGDLS and YYNGEE. The CDR3 extends over 13 amino acids. CDR3 coding DNA: TGTGCCAGCAGCGTCTACACGAACACTGAAGCTTTCTTT. It translates to CASSVYTNTEAFF.